Each of the 22 T cell receptor beta chains below was sequenced from the same sample in a study of cytomegalovirus exposure and HLA in healthy donors (dated by TCRdb to the late 2010s). Library preparation was by the immunoSEQ multiplex PCR assay. A mixture of 60 forward primers for TCR Vbeta segments and 13 reverse primers for TCR Jbeta segments was used in the multiplex PCR. In TCRdb, the immuneACCESS table is reduced to in-frame sequences with V and J assigned. These tables do not hold every clone; where another copy was compared, an unresolved V gene accounts for under half, and the others remain unexplained. The sample includes roughly 290,000 clones, with 80% to 90% observed a single time. The ten largest make up approximately 2.2% of the sample. The sample comprised PBMCs. The receptors here all came from a young woman in good health and CMV-seronegative.

The CDR3 DNA reads as TGTGCCAGCAGCTTAGGTTCGGGTTTCTCGTACAATGAGCAGTTCTTC. Protein product: CASSLGSGFSYNEQFF. This rearrangement joins TRBV5-5 to TRBJ2-1; D not resolved. V was shortened by 2 bases and J by 4 bases, with 16 bases between the two germline ends. This CDR3 comprises 16 residues. Germline values: CDR1 SGHKS, CDR2 YYEKEE (reference sequence). The whole variable domain, remainder taken from reference TRBV5-5 and TRBJ2-1, is DAGVTQSPTHLIKTRGQQVTLRCSPISGHKSVSWYQQVLGQGPQFIFQYYEKEERGRGNFPDRFSARQFPNYSSELNVNALLLGDSALYLCASSLGSGFSYNEQFFGPGTRLTVL.

The chain links TRBV6-1 to TRBJ2-4; 12 bases align to TRBD2. V dropped 6 bases and J dropped 8; count of bases not matched to a gene: 8. The length of the CDR3 is 15 residues. Germline loops: CDR1 MNHNS, CDR2 SASEGT. The CDR3 loop reads CASRALAGGKDIQYF. The CDR3 DNA follows: TGTGCCAGCAGGGCCCTAGCGGGGGGGAAAGACATTCAGTACTTC.

The gene calls are TRBV29-1 and TRBJ2-1, with TRBD2 matching over 8 bases. V dropped 5 bases and J dropped 3; count of bases not matched to a gene: 3. This CDR3 has 13 residues. Germline V gene data show CDR1 as SQVTM and CDR2 as ANQGSEA. The CDR3 here is CSVLGGDYNEQFF. The CDR3 DNA follows: TGCAGCGTTCTCGGGGGGGACTACAATGAGCAGTTCTTC.

This sequence joins TRBV7-3 and TRBJ2-3; 7 bases map to TRBD1. Looked up from germline, CDR1 is SGHTA and CDR2 is FQGTGA. V lost 6 bases, J lost 0 bases, and 6 bases stayed unmatched. The CDR3 totals 15 residues. CDR3 DNA sequence: TGTGCCAGCAGTTATGAGGGGGCTAGCACAGATACGCAGTATTTT. Amino acids: CASSYEGASTDTQYF.

CDR3 DNA sequence: TGCGCCAGCAGCCGACAGGGGGATTTGGAAAAACTGTTTTTT. Protein sequence: CASSRQGDLEKLFF. The chain links TRBV5-1 to TRBJ1-4; 9 bases fit TRBD1. V shed 4 bases and J 8 bases; nucleotides not matched to a gene: 6. Germline CDR1 and CDR2: SGHRS and YFSETQ. The CDR3 contains 14 residues.

The chain employs TRBV9 and TRBJ1-2; TRBD1 agrees at 7 bases. The CDR3 is 15 amino acids. Trimming at V came to 0 bases and at J to 6 bases, leaving 8 bases not matched to a gene. Germline V gene data show CDR1 as SGDLS and CDR2 as YYNGEE. CDR3 protein: CASSVGTGVDNGYTF. In DNA form, the CDR3 reads TGTGCCAGCAGCGTAGGTACAGGGGTTGATAATGGCTACACCTTC.

The V gene is TRBV6-1, the J gene TRBJ1-1; TRBD1 matches 9 bases. Germline CDR1 reads MNHNS; CDR2 reads SASEGT. The CDR3 consists of 12 residues. With V trimmed by 9 bases and J by 3 bases, 2 bases remained unmatched. CDR3 nucleotides: TGTGCCAGGGACAGGGGAGACACTGAAGCTTTCTTT. Translated, it gives CARDRGDTEAFF.

The J gene is TRBJ2-7, the V gene TRBV4-1, with D hard to call. In germline, CDR1 is MGHRA, CDR2 YSYEKL. V lost 4 bases and J lost 7, with 11 bases in between. This CDR3 comprises 12 residues. The CDR3: CASSPLGKEQYF. As DNA, the CDR3 is TGCGCCAGCAGCCCTCTTGGCAAAGAGCAGTACTTC.

The chain is built from TRBV2 and TRBJ1-1; D is perhaps TRBD1 (5 bases). The length of the CDR3 is 14 residues. Germline CDR1 is SNHLY and CDR2 is FYNNEI. Trimming removed 3 bases at V and 3 bases at J, with 11 bases between. CDR3: CASSEAGKDTEAFF. DNA of the CDR3: TGTGCCAGCAGTGAGGCAGGGAAGGACACTGAAGCTTTCTTT.

This chain connects TRBV19 to TRBJ2-1; 15 nucleotides line up with TRBD2. Trimming at V came to 6 bases and at J to 0 bases, leaving 3 bases not matched to a gene. CDR1 and CDR2 (germline): LNHDA, SQIVND (reference sequence). The CDR3 loop spans 17 amino acids. CDR3: CASRGLAGGRSYNEQFF. CDR3 DNA sequence: TGTGCCAGTAGGGGACTAGCGGGGGGCCGCTCCTACAATGAGCAGTTCTTC.

This chain links TRBV9 with TRBJ2-1; a weak D match, TRBD2 (6 bases). CDR3 size: 15 residues. The germline V gene encodes CDR1 SGDLS and CDR2 YYNGEE. The germline V and J ends were trimmed by 4 bases and 7 bases, with 18 bases remaining between them. CDR3 sequence reads: CASSKEGLQINEQFF. CDR3 in DNA: TGTGCCAGCAGCAAGGAGGGACTCCAAATAAATGAGCAGTTCTTC.

The chain employs TRBV19 and TRBJ2-3; 11 bases line up with TRBD1. The CDR3 contains 15 residues. V dropped 1 base and J dropped 7; count of bases not matched to a gene: 4. The V gene's germline CDR1 is LNHDA and CDR2 SQIVND (reference sequence). The CDR3 loop reads CASSIGDRGAYTQYF. The DNA for the CDR3 is TGTGCCAGTAGTATAGGGGACAGGGGGGCATATACGCAGTATTTT.

The chain carries TRBV9 and TRBJ2-3, with D tentatively TRBD2 (5 bases). Germline loops: CDR1 SGDLS, CDR2 YYNGEE. This CDR3 is built from 12 residues. The V end lost 0 bases, the J end lost 6 bases, and 5 bases lay between the germline ends. CDR3 nucleotides: TGTGCCAGCAGCGTAGCGGGGGATACGCAGTATTTT. It yields the protein CASSVAGDTQYF.

J is TRBJ2-1 and V is TRBV2; 7 positions match TRBD1. Trimming at V came to 4 bases and at J to 0 bases, leaving 0 bases not matched to a gene. The CDR3 contains 14 residues. From germline, CDR1 is SNHLY and CDR2 FYNNEI. In DNA, the CDR3 is TGTGCCAGCAGTGCAGGGGGCTCCTACAATGAGCAGTTCTTC. This gives the protein CASSAGGSYNEQFF.

This clone was found a few times. J is TRBJ2-3 and V is TRBV7-3, with TRBD2 matching 11 bases. CDR3 length: 15 amino acids. Losses at the gene ends were 5 bases for V and 5 bases for J; bases not matched to a gene: 6. Germline V CDR1 and CDR2: SGHTA, FQGTGA. The CDR3 DNA reads as TGTGCCAGCAGCAATAGCGGGGGGGCACGAGATACGCAGTATTTT. Protein product: CASSNSGGARDTQYF.

The chain uses TRBV13 and TRBJ1-2; D may be TRBD1 (5 bases). The V gene lost 5 bases and the J gene lost 3 bases, with 10 bases spanning the gap. The CDR3 contains 13 residues. Germline CDR1 PRHDT, CDR2 FYEKMQ (reference sequence). The CDR3 nucleotides are TGTGCCAGCAGCCTGACAGCTGACTATGGCTACACCTTC. As protein: CASSLTADYGYTF.

This chain joins TRBV2 and TRBJ2-1; 13 bases map to TRBD2. CDR1 and CDR2 (germline): SNHLY, FYNNEI. V gave up 2 bases and J gave up 2 bases; unmatched junction bases: 24. This CDR3 is built from 24 residues. In DNA form, the CDR3 reads TGTGCCAGCAGTGAATGGGCCCCAACCTCCCCGACTAGCGGGGGGCTGACCGCCTACAATGAGCAGTTCTTC. It specifies CASSEWAPTSPTSGGLTAYNEQFF.

J is TRBJ2-3 and V is TRBV11-2; 13 bases match TRBD2. This CDR3 spans 16 amino acids. V lost 4 bases and J lost 8; bases outside the gene matches: 9. CDR1 is SGHAT and CDR2 is FQNNGV in the germline V gene. CDR3 nucleotides: TGTGCCAGCAGCTCCGGACTAGCGGGGGTGGCGGGTACGCAGTATTTT. It codes for CASSSGLAGVAGTQYF.

This rearrangement joins TRBV29-1 to TRBJ2-5, with 7 bases aligning to TRBD2. The assigned J gene may be wrong: the sequence end matches TRBJ2-7 better. Germline assignment: CDR1 SQVTM and CDR2 ANQGSEA. This CDR3 has 13 amino acids. The CDR3 nucleotides read TGCAGCGTGGGGGGGACCTGGAGCTACGAGCAGTACTTC. Translating gives CSVGGTWSYEQYF.

The V and J genes are TRBV5-8 and TRBJ1-4; 8 bases map to TRBD1. Germline lookup yields CDR1 SGHTS and CDR2 YDEGEE. There are 15 residues in the CDR3. V trimming: 0 bases; J trimming: 8 bases; junction bases outside the gene matches: 6. CDR3 sequence: CASSLGTGKSEKLFF. CDR3 DNA sequence: TGTGCCAGCAGCTTGGGGACAGGGAAAAGCGAAAAACTGTTTTTT.

As to this clone: One end of the junction fails to match germline, which may point to a read error. The V call is TRBV5-4, the J call TRBJ2-7, with 9 bases aligning to TRBD2. CDR1 SGHNT and CDR2 YYREEE come from the germline V gene (reference sequence). The CDR3 runs to 12 residues. This CDR3 reads CASSLGRGGLNF. The CDR3 region has the DNA TGTGCCAGCAGCTTAGGGCGGGGGGGCCTGAACTTC. The full variable domain, in which reference TRBV5-4 and TRBJ2-7 provide the parts outside the CDR3, is ETGVTQSPTHLIKTRGQQVTLRCSSQSGHNTVSWYQQALGQGPQFIFQYYREEENGRGNFPPRFSGLQFPNYSSELNVNALELDDSALYLCASSLGRGGLNFGPGTRLTVT.

The V gene is TRBV18, the J gene TRBJ2-4; 10 bases map to TRBD1. V gave up 3 bases and J gave up 3 bases; unmatched junction bases: 5. Germline V CDR1 and CDR2: KGHSH, LQKENI. The CDR3 consists of 16 residues. The CDR3 here is CASSPGQGGYKNIQYF. The CDR3 DNA sequence: TGTGCCAGCTCACCTGGACAGGGGGGGTACAAAAACATTCAGTACTTC.